This T cell receptor (beta chain) was identified during a study of control samples from healthy donors and cancer patients. Trimming removed 2 bases at V and 3 bases at J, with 8 bases between. This CDR3 comprises 13 residues. Germline lookup yields CDR1 SGHDT and CDR2 YYEEEE. Sequenced by immunoSEQ multiplex PCR; TCRdb stores in-frame clones only, minus some. The profile shows 100,000 to 150,000 clones, about 89% of them singletons. This clone has a single count. Input material: blood. The sequence was obtained from a man aged 50-60 years in good health. This rearrangement joins TRBV5-6 to TRBJ1-2; D is undetermined. The CDR3 coding sequence is TGTGCCAGCAGCTTCCCCGGGGACTATGGCTACACCTTC. This gives the protein CASSFPGDYGYTF.